This T cell receptor beta chain was retrieved from a study of blood T cell repertoires in COVID-19. Study-wide background: COVID-19 samples from acute and convalescent phases originated in the United States, Italy and Spain. The analysed material was cDNA or gDNA that came from T cells, B-cell-depleted T cells, or PBMCs.

About this clone: The same CDR3 arises from other DNA sequences in this sample as well.

TCRdb keeps only in-frame clones here, not all; method: immunoSEQ multiplex PCR. The sample contains roughly 230,000 clones, roughly 80% of which appear only once. The V end lost 1 base, the J end lost 1 base, and 6 bases lay between the germline ends. Germline V CDR1 and CDR2: LNHDA, SQIVND (reference sequence). The CDR3 has 14 amino acids. The clonotype comes from a woman in her forties or fifties with acute or convalescent COVID-19. Sample: peripheral blood. The chain combines TRBV19 with TRBJ2-3; a possible D gene is TRBD1 (6 bases). Here the CDR3 reads CASSIGQGTDTQYF. As DNA, the CDR3 is TGTGCCAGTAGTATAGGACAGGGCACAGATACGCAGTATTTT.